Given below is one T cell receptor (beta chain) in context. The target antigen is unknown. This specimen belongs to a study of T cell responses to AZD1222 COVID-19 vaccine. The table came from immunoSEQ multiplex PCR; TCRdb's copy has only in-frame clones and leaves some out. The sample lists 65,000 to 75,000 clones, 84% occurring once. Study-wide points: Donors were chiefly white British, with a greater number of females, and clonal diversity was perhaps underestimated.

This TCR was sampled from an adult in good health. The sample in question was peripheral blood, obtained on day 0 of AZD1222 vaccination.

As DNA, the CDR3 is TGTGCCAGTAGCGAACAAGACTCTGGGGCCAACGTCCTGACTTTC. Translating gives CASSEQDSGANVLTF. The genes are TRBV19 and TRBJ2-6; D unclear. V lost 6 bases, J lost 0 bases, and 9 bases lay in between. The CDR3 is made up of 15 amino acids. The germline V gene has CDR1 LNHDA and CDR2 SQIVND (reference sequence).